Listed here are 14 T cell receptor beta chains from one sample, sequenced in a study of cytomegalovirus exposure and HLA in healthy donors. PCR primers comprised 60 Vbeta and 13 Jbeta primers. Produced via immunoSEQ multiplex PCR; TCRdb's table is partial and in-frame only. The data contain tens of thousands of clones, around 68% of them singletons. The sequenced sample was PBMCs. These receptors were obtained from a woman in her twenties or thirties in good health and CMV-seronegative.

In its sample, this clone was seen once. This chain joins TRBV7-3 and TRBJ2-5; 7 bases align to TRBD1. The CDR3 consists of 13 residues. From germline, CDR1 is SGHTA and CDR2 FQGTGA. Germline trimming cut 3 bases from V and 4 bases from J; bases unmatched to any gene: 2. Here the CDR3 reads CASSFKGAETQYF. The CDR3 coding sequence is TGTGCCAGCAGCTTTAAGGGGGCAGAGACCCAGTACTTC.

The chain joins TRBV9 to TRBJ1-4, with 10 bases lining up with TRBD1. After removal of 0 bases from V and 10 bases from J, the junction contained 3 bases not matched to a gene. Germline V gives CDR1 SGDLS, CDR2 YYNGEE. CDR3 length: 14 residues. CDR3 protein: CASSVGQGAGKLFF. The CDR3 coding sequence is TGTGCCAGCAGCGTAGGACAGGGGGCAGGAAAACTGTTTTTT.

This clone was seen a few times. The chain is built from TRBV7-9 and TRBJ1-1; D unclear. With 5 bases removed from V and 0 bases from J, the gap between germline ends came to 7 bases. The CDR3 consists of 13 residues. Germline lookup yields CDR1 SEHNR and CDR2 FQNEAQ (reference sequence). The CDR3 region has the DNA TGTGCCAGCAGCCCGACATTGAACACTGAAGCTTTCTTT. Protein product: CASSPTLNTEAFF.

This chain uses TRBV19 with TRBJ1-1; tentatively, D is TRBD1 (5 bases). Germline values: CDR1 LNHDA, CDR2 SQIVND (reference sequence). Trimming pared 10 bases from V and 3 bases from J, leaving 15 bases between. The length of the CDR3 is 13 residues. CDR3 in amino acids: CATSATGYTEAFF. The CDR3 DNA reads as TGTGCCACCTCGGCTACAGGCTACACTGAAGCTTTCTTT.

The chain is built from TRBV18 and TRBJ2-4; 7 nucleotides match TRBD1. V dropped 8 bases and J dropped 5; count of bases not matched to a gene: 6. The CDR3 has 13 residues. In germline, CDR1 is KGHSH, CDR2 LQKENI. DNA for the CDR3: TGTGCCAGCGCGACAGGGCGGGAAAACATTCAGTACTTC. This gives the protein CASATGRENIQYF. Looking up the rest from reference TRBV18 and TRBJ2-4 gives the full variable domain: NAGVMQNPRHLVRRRGQEARLRCSPMKGHSHVYWYRQLPEEGLKFMVYLQKENIIDESGMPKERFSAEFPKEGPSILRIQQVVRGDSAAYFCASATGRENIQYFGAGTRLSVL.

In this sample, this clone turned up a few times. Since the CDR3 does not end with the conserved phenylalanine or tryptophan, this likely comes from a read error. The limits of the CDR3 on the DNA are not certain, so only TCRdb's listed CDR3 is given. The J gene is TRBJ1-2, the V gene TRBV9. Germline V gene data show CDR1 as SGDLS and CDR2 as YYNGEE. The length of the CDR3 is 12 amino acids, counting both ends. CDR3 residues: CASSRENYGYTV.

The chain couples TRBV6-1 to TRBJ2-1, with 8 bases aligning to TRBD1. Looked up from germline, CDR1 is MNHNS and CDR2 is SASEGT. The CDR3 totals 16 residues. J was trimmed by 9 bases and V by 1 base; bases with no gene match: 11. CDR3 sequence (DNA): TGTGCCAGCAGTGAAGGAGCAGGGGGCGAATACGGTGAGCAGTTCTTC. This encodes CASSEGAGGEYGEQFF.

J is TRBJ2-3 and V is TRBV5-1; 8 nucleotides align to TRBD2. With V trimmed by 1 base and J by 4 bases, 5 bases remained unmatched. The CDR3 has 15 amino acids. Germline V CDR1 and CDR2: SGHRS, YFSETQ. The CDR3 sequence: CASSLSGGDPDTQYF. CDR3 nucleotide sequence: TGCGCCAGCAGCTTGTCCGGGGGGGATCCAGATACGCAGTATTTT.

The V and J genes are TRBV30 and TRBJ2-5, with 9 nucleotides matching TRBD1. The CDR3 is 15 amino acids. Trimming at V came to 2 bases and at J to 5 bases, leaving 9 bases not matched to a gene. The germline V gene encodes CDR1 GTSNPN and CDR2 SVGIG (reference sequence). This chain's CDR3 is CAWSHPRTGVETQYF. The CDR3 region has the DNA TGTGCCTGGAGTCACCCGAGGACAGGGGTGGAGACCCAGTACTTC.

CDR3 residues: CASSLQQGLRQPQHF. The CDR3 DNA reads as TGTGCCAGCAGCTTACAACAGGGATTGAGGCAGCCCCAGCATTTT. This chain connects TRBV5-6 to TRBJ1-5, with D possibly matching TRBD1 (6 bases). This CDR3 has 15 amino acids. Per germline, CDR1 SGHDT and CDR2 YYEEEE. V lost 2 bases and J lost 7, with 16 bases in between.

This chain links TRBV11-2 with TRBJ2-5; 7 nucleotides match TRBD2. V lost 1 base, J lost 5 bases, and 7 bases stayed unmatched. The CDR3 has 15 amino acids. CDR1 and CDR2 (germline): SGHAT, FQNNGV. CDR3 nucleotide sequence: TGTGCCAGCAGCTTAGTGGGCGGGGGAGTTGAGACCCAGTACTTC. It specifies CASSLVGGGVETQYF. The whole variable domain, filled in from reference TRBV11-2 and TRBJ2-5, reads EAGVAQSPRYKIIEKRQSVAFWCNPISGHATLYWYQQILGQGPKLLIQFQNNGVVDDSQLPKDRFSAERLKGVDSTLKIQPAKLEDSAVYLCASSLVGGGVETQYFGPGTRLLVL.

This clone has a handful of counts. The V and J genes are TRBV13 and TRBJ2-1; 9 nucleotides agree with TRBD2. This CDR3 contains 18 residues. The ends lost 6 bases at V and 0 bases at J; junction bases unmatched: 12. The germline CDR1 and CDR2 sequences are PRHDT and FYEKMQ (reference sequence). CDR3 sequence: CASSYKVLAGSSYNEQFF. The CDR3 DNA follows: TGTGCCAGCAGTTACAAAGTCCTAGCGGGAAGCTCCTACAATGAGCAGTTCTTC.

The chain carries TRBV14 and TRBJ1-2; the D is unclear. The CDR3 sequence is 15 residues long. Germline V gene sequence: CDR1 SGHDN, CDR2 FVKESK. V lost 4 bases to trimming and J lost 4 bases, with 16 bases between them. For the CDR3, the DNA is TGTGCCAGCAGCCCGCCGTTGGCGGGCTTCTATGGCTACACCTTC. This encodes CASSPPLAGFYGYTF.

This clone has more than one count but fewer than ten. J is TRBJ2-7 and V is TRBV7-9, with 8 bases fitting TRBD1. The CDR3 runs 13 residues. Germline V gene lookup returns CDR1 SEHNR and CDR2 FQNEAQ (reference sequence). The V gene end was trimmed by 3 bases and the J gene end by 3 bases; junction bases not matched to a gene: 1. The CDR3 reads CASSFGTGYEQYF. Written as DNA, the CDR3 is TGTGCCAGCAGCTTTGGGACAGGCTACGAGCAGTACTTC.